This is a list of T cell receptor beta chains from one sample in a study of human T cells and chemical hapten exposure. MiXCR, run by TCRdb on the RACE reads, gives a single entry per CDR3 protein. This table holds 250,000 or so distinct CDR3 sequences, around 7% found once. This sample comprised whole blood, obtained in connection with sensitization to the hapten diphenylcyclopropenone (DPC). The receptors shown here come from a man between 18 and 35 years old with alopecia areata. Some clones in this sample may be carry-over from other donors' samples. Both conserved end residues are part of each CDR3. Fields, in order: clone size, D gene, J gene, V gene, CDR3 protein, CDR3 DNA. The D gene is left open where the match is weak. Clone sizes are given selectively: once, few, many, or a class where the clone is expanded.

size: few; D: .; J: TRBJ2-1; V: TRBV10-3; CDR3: CAIRSGSSYNEQFF; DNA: TGTGCCATCAGGTCGGGGAGCTCCTACAATGAGCAGTTCTTC
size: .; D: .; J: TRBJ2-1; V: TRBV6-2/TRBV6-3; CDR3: CASSRGQLGNEQFF; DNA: TGTGCCAGCAGTCGGGGGCAGTTGGGCAATGAGCAGTTCTTC
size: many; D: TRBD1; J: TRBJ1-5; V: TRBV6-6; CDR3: CASSRGQGVEQPQHF; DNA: TGTGCCAGCAGCCGAGGACAGGGGGTCGAGCAGCCCCAGCATTTT
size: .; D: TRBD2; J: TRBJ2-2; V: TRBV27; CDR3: CASSLALAGYERNTGELFF; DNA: TGTGCCAGCAGTCTAGCCCTAGCGGGGTACGAAAGAAACACCGGGGAGCTGTTTTTT
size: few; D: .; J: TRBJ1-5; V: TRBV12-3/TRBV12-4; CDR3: CASNQGLAFNQPQHF; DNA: TGTGCCAGCAATCAGGGATTGGCTTTTAATCAGCCCCAGCATTTT
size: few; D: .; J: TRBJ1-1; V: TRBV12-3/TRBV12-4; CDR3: CASSLVQTTEAFF; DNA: TGTGCCAGCAGTTTAGTCCAGACCACTGAAGCTTTCTTT
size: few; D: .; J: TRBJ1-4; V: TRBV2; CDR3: CASSARRSSEKLFF; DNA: TGTGCCAGCAGCGCGAGAAGATCTTCGGAAAAACTGTTTTTT
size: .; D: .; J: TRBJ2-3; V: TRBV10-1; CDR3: CASSEGGTDTQYF; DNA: TGCGCCAGCAGTGAAGGGGGCACAGATACGCAGTATTTT
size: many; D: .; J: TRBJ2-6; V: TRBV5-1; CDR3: CASSPYGANVLTF; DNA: TGCGCCAGCAGCCCTTATGGGGCCAACGTCCTGACTTTC
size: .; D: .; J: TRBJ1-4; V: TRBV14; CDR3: CASSQERTNEKLFF; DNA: TGTGCCAGCAGCCAAGAACGGACTAATGAAAAACTGTTTTTT
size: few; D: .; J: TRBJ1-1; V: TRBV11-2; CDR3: CASSLRGRDFGTGSRDAEAFF; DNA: TGTGCCAGCAGCTTACGGGGGCGAGATTTTGGGACGGGTAGTCGGGACGCTGAAGCTTTCTTT
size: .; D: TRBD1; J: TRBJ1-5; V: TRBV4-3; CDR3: CASSPNTGVVQPQHF; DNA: TGCGCCAGCAGCCCAAACACAGGGGTTGTTCAGCCCCAGCATTTT
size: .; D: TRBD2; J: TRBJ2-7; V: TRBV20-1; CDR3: CSAFSGEGYEQYF; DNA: TGCAGTGCTTTTTCCGGGGAGGGCTACGAGCAGTACTTC
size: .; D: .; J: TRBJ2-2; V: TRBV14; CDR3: CASSQLPGELFF; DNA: TGTGCCAGCAGCCAATTACCCGGGGAGCTGTTTTTT
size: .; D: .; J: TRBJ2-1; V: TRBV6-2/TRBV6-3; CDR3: CASSYSQGAEQFF; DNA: TGTGCCAGCAGTTACTCCCAAGGAGCTGAGCAGTTCTTC
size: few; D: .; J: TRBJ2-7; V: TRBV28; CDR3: CASSLQLSYEQYF; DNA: TGTGCCAGCAGTTTACAGCTTTCCTACGAGCAGTACTTC
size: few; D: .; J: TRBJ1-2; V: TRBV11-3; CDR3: CASSLGAQGKGGYTF; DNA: TGTGCCAGCAGCTTAGGGGCCCAGGGAAAAGGGGGCTACACCTTC
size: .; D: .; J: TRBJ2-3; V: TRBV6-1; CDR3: CASSEAVAAFTDTQYF; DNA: TGTGCCAGCAGTGAAGCCGTCGCAGCGTTTACAGATACGCAGTATTTT
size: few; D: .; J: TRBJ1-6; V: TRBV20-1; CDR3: CSARRGNYNSPLHF; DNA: TGCAGTGCTAGGCGGGGAAACTATAATTCACCCCTCCACTTT
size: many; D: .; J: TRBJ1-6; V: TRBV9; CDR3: CASSVGPGIGLSPLHF; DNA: TGTGCCAGCAGCGTAGGACCAGGTATTGGTTTGTCACCCCTCCACTTT
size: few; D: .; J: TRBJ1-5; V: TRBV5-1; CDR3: CASRPDSSNQPHHF; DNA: TGCGCCAGCAGGCCTGACAGTAGCAATCAGCCCCATCATTTT
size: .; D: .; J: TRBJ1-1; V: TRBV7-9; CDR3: CASSGQNMNTEAFF; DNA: TGTGCCAGCAGCGGACAGAATATGAACACTGAAGCTTTCTTT
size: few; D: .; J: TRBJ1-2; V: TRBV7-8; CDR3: CASSLEGRTYGYTF; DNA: TGTGCCAGCAGCTTAGAGGGGAGGACCTATGGCTACACCTTC
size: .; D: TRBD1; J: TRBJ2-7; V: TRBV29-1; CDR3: CSVLAGTGDSYEQYF; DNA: TGCAGCGTACTCGCCGGGACAGGCGACTCCTACGAGCAGTACTTC
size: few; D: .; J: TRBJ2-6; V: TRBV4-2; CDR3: CASSQDFGGSGANVLTF; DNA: TGTGCCAGCAGCCAAGATTTTGGGGGAAGTGGGGCCAACGTCCTGACTTTC
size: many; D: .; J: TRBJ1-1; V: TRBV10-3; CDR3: CAISEDWGQGFTEAFF; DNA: TGTGCCATCAGTGAAGATTGGGGGCAGGGGTTCACTGAAGCTTTCTTT
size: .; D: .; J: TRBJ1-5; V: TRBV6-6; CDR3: CASSYSGTISNQPQHF; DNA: TGTGCCAGCAGTTACTCTGGGACAATTAGCAATCAGCCCCAGCATTTT
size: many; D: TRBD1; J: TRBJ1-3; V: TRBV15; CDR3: CATSRRGTTGVGNTIYF; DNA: TGTGCCACCAGCAGGAGGGGGACGACAGGGGTCGGAAACACCATATATTTT
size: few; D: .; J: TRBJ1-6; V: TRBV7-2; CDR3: CASSLIFGSSPLHF; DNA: TGTGCCAGCAGCTTAATTTTCGGGAGTTCACCCCTCCACTTT
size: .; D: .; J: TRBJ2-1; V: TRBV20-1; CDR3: CSARGQTRYNEQFF; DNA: TGCAGTGCTAGAGGTCAGACGCGGTACAATGAGCAGTTCTTC
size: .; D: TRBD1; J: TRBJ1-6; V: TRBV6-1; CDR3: CASSVPGTASSYNSPLHF; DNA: TGTGCCAGCAGTGTTCCTGGGACAGCGAGCTCCTATAATTCACCCCTCCACTTT
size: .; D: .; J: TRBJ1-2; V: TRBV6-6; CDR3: CASSYRGGPYGYTF; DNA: TGTGCCAGCAGTTACCGCGGAGGGCCCTATGGCTACACCTTC
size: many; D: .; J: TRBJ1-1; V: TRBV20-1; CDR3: CSAPGVIRPEAFF; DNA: TGCAGTGCGCCCGGTGTTATCCGGCCTGAAGCTTTCTTT
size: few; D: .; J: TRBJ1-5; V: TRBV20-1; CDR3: CSARDPSRNQPQHF; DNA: TGCAGTGCTAGAGATCCCAGCAGGAATCAGCCCCAGCATTTT
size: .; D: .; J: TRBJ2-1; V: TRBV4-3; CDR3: CASSQDRRGAGAYNEQFF; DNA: TGCGCCAGCAGCCAAGATCGAAGGGGCGCGGGGGCTTACAATGAGCAGTTCTTC
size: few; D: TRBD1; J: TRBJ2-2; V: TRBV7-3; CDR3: CASSPSGGTGELFF; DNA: TGTGCCAGCAGCCCCTCAGGGGGCACCGGGGAGCTGTTTTTT
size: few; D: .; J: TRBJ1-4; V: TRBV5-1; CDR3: CASSAGHTNEKLFF; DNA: TGCGCCAGCAGTGCGGGACACACTAATGAAAAACTGTTTTTT
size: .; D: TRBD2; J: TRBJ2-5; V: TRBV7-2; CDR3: CASSLPLAGAETQYF; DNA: TGTGCCAGCAGCTTACCACTAGCGGGTGCCGAGACCCAGTACTTC
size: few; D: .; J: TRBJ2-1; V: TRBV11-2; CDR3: CASSPGYEQFF; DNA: TGTGCCAGCAGCCCAGGGTATGAGCAGTTCTTC
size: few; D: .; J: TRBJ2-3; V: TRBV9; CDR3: CASSGGYLGATDTQYF; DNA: TGTGCCAGCAGCGGTGGGTACTTGGGGGCCACAGATACGCAGTATTTT
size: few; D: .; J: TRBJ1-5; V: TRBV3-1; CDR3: CASSRSADSNQPQHF; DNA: TGTGCCAGCAGCCGAAGTGCTGATAGCAATCAGCCCCAGCATTTT
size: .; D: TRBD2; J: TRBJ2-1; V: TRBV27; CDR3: CASSLSEGGGGRNEQFF; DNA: TGTGCCAGCAGTTTATCCGAGGGCGGGGGGGGCCGAAATGAGCAGTTCTTC
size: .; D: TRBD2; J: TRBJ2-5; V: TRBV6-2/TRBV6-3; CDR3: CASSYSSGTKETQYF; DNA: TGTGCCAGCAGTTACTCCAGCGGGACCAAAGAGACCCAGTACTTC